Below, 20 T cell receptor beta chains from the same sample are listed, as sequenced in a study of cytomegalovirus exposure and HLA in healthy donors. Primers: 60 Vbeta forward and 13 Jbeta reverse. Libraries were prepared by immunoSEQ multiplex PCR; TCRdb keeps only in-frame clonotypes and omits some of them. This table holds 150,000 to 200,000 clones, roughly 80% found once. Material: PBMCs. The receptors shown here come from a female donor in good health and CMV-seronegative.

This clone was seen only once. The chain uses TRBV5-1 and TRBJ1-1; unclear D gene. Germline V gene data show CDR1 as SGHRS and CDR2 as YFSETQ. The V end was cut by 0 bases, the J end by 1 base, with 7 bases between. CDR3 length: 14 residues. CDR3 protein: CASSLVAWNTEAFF. The DNA of the CDR3 is TGCGCCAGCAGCTTGGTAGCTTGGAACACTGAAGCTTTCTTT.

The chain links TRBV7-2 to TRBJ2-5; D possibly corresponds to TRBD1 (6 bases). V lost 5 bases and J lost 1, with 14 bases in between. The V gene's germline CDR1 is SGHTA and CDR2 FQGNSA. The CDR3 loop spans 15 amino acids. CDR3 DNA sequence: TGTGCCAGCAGCCCATTTAGGGGGATCCAAGAGACCCAGTACTTC. It specifies CASSPFRGIQETQYF.

This clone appeared a single time. The chain couples TRBV2 to TRBJ2-7; perhaps TRBD1 as D (5 bases). CDR3 length equals 14 residues. Trimming cost V 6 bases and J 0 bases, with 12 bases left between them. From germline, CDR1 is SNHLY and CDR2 FYNNEI. CDR3 DNA sequence: TGTGCCAGCAGGGAGACAGACCTCTCCTACGAGCAGTACTTC. Protein: CASRETDLSYEQYF. The full variable domain, in which reference TRBV2 and TRBJ2-7 provide the parts outside the CDR3, is EPEVTQTPSHQVTQMGQEVILRCVPISNHLYFYWYRQILGQKVEFLVSFYNNEISEKSEIFDDQFSVERPDGSNFTLKIRSTKLEDSAMYFCASRETDLSYEQYFGPGTRLTVT.

This rearrangement joins TRBV27 to TRBJ2-7; tentatively, D is TRBD1 (5 bases). The ends were cut back, 6 bases at V and 0 bases at J, with 15 bases in the middle. The germline CDR1 and CDR2 sequences are MNHEY and SMNVEV (reference sequence). The CDR3 runs 15 residues. CDR3 sequence reads: CASRPKGPYSYEQYF. CDR3 nucleotide sequence: TGTGCCAGCAGGCCAAAGGGGCCCTACTCCTACGAGCAGTACTTC.

The chain has TRBV9 and TRBJ2-3; D possibly corresponds to TRBD2 (7 bases). From germline, CDR1 is SGDLS and CDR2 YYNGEE. The ends were cut back, 3 bases at V and 6 bases at J, with 17 bases in the middle. The CDR3 length is 15 residues. The CDR3 loop is CASSAAGAGVDTQYF. The CDR3 DNA reads TGTGCCAGCAGCGCCGCGGGGGCCGGGGTGGATACGCAGTATTTT.

The chain recombines TRBV2 with TRBJ1-5; D is uncertain. The CDR3 spans 13 residues. Germline V gene lookup returns CDR1 SNHLY and CDR2 FYNNEI. Trimming removed 7 bases at V and 1 base at J, with 8 bases between. CDR3 in amino acids: CASKGESNQPQHF. The DNA for the CDR3 is TGTGCCAGCAAAGGAGAGAGCAATCAGCCCCAGCATTTT. Full variable domain (remainder filled in from reference TRBV2 and TRBJ1-5): EPEVTQTPSHQVTQMGQEVILRCVPISNHLYFYWYRQILGQKVEFLVSFYNNEISEKSEIFDDQFSVERPDGSNFTLKIRSTKLEDSAMYFCASKGESNQPQHFGDGTRLSIL.

The chain carries TRBV28 and TRBJ1-2; TRBD1 is a possible D gene (6 bases). V dropped 3 bases and J dropped 0 bases, with 14 bases sitting between them. CDR1 and CDR2 (germline): MDHEN, SYDVKM. The CDR3 consists of 16 residues. The CDR3 is CASSFPTGTPNYGYTF. CDR3 coding DNA: TGTGCCAGCAGTTTCCCTACAGGGACACCTAACTATGGCTACACCTTC.

Here the CDR3 DNA reads TGTGCCAGCAGCGCATCAGGAGGTGTCCACGAGCAGTACTTC. This translates into CASSASGGVHEQYF. The chain couples TRBV9 to TRBJ2-7; maybe TRBD2 (5 bases). Trimming shortened V by 3 bases and J by 5 bases, and 15 bases separated the two germline ends. This CDR3 comprises 14 residues. Germline V gives CDR1 SGDLS, CDR2 YYNGEE.

The genes are TRBV6-1 and TRBJ1-3; possibly TRBD1 for D (6 bases). Trimming pared 6 bases from V and 4 bases from J, leaving 13 bases between. CDR1 MNHNS and CDR2 SASEGT come from the germline V gene. The CDR3 runs 14 residues. The CDR3 DNA is TGTGCCAGCAGCTTCACAGGGCGGGGAAACACCATATATTTT. It is translated as CASSFTGRGNTIYF.

This clone appeared a few times. This chain links TRBV18 with TRBJ1-4; 7 positions agree with TRBD1. The V and J ends lost 2 bases and 6 bases, in that order; junction bases with no gene match: 0. Germline assignment: CDR1 KGHSH and CDR2 LQKENI. The CDR3 runs 13 residues. CDR3 amino acids: CASSPGTDEKLFF. CDR3 sequence (DNA): TGTGCCAGCTCACCAGGGACAGATGAAAAACTGTTTTTT.

The gene calls are TRBV6-1 and TRBJ1-2; D is perhaps TRBD1 (5 bases). The CDR3 has 14 amino acids. Trimming removed 6 bases from V and 8 bases from J, with 19 bases in between. Per the germline V gene, CDR1 is MNHNS and CDR2 is SASEGT. As DNA, the CDR3 is TGTGCCAGCAGGTCTACAGGCCTCTCACAAGGCTACACCTTC. It translates to CASRSTGLSQGYTF.

As regards this clone: Distinct nucleotide sequences in the sample also encode this CDR3. The V call is TRBV6-9, the J call TRBJ2-7; D might be TRBD1 (6 bases). The CDR3 has 14 residues. The V and J ends lost 4 bases and 5 bases respectively, with 15 bases between them. Per germline, CDR1 MNHGY and CDR2 SVAAGI. The DNA of the CDR3 is TGTGCCAGCAGTTTGGGACACGAGCTTGACGAGCAGTACTTC. Translation: CASSLGHELDEQYF.

The V call is TRBV7-2, the J call TRBJ2-5; possible D gene TRBD2, 6 bases. The germline V and J ends were trimmed by 1 base and 4 bases, with 13 bases remaining between them. This CDR3 has 15 residues. The germline CDR1 and CDR2 sequences are SGHTA and FQGNSA. The CDR3 DNA reads as TGTGCCAGCAGCTTAGGAGTCTCGCGGGGAGAGACCCAGTACTTC. Its protein product is CASSLGVSRGETQYF.

This clone was counted between two and nine times. The chain is built from TRBV11-1 and TRBJ1-5, with 8 positions matching TRBD1. This CDR3 is built from 15 residues. Unmatched junction bases numbered 8, after V lost 5 bases and J lost 5 bases. Per the germline V gene, CDR1 is SGHAT and CDR2 is FQDESV (reference sequence). This CDR3 reads CASSPGTGPYQPQHF. The CDR3 DNA reads TGTGCCAGCAGCCCCGGGACAGGACCCTATCAGCCCCAGCATTTT.

This chain uses TRBV7-9 with TRBJ2-3; 8 positions agree with TRBD2. The CDR3 has 16 residues. V was pared by 5 bases and J by 1 base, with 8 bases of the junction left unmatched. Germline V gives CDR1 SEHNR, CDR2 FQNEAQ (reference sequence). This CDR3 is CASSLLLAVRTDTQYF. The DNA of the CDR3 is TGTGCCAGCAGCCTTTTACTAGCGGTGCGCACAGATACGCAGTATTTT. Filled out from reference TRBV7-9 and TRBJ2-3, the complete variable domain reads DTGVSQNPRHKITKRGQNVTFRCDPISEHNRLYWYRQTLGQGPEFLTYFQNEAQLEKSRLLSDRFSAERPKGSFSTLEIQRTEQGDSAMYLCASSLLLAVRTDTQYFGPGTRLTVL.

V usage is TRBV5-1 and J usage is TRBJ2-2; weak D call: TRBD2 (6 bases). Germline V gives CDR1 SGHRS, CDR2 YFSETQ. V dropped 3 bases and J dropped 2 bases, with 11 bases sitting between them. CDR3 length equals 15 residues. Written as DNA, the CDR3 is TGCGCCAGCAGCTCCCCGGAGGGCAACACCGGGGAGCTGTTTTTT. This encodes CASSSPEGNTGELFF.

V usage is TRBV4-1 and J usage is TRBJ2-1; possibly TRBD2 for D (5 bases). Germline V gives CDR1 MGHRA, CDR2 YSYEKL. The length of the CDR3 is 13 residues. The V gene lost 3 bases and the J gene lost 2 bases, with 5 bases spanning the gap. CDR3 protein: CASSQGAYNEQFF. The CDR3 nucleotides read TGCGCCAGCAGCCAGGGAGCCTACAATGAGCAGTTCTTC.

The gene calls are TRBV30 and TRBJ2-1, with 13 positions matching TRBD2. This CDR3 has 18 amino acids. Looked up from germline, CDR1 is GTSNPN and CDR2 is SVGIG (reference sequence). After removal of 2 bases from V and 5 bases from J, the junction contained 12 bases not matched to a gene. CDR3: CAWSPKGGLAGWNNEQFF. DNA of the CDR3: TGTGCCTGGAGTCCAAAAGGGGGACTAGCGGGATGGAACAATGAGCAGTTCTTC. Together with reference TRBV30 and TRBJ2-1, the CDR3 gives the full variable domain: SQTIHQWPATLVQPVGSPLSLECTVEGTSNPNLYWYRQAAGRGLQLLFYSVGIGQISSEVPQNLSASRPQDRQFILSSKKLLLSDSGFYLCAWSPKGGLAGWNNEQFFGPGTRLTVL.

The V gene is TRBV5-1, the J gene TRBJ2-3, with D perhaps TRBD1 (6 bases). Per the germline V gene, CDR1 is SGHRS and CDR2 is YFSETQ. The CDR3 consists of 16 residues. Trimming took off 0 bases at V and 2 bases at J, with 13 bases between the two ends. CDR3 region: CASSLDPQGSTDTQYF. The CDR3 nucleotides read TGCGCCAGCAGCTTGGACCCCCAGGGGTCCACAGATACGCAGTATTTT. The full variable domain, rest sourced from reference TRBV5-1 and TRBJ2-3, is KAGVTQTPRYLIKTRGQQVTLSCSPISGHRSVSWYQQTPGQGLQFLFEYFSETQRNKGNFPGRFSGRQFSNSRSEMNVSTLELGDSALYLCASSLDPQGSTDTQYFGPGTRLTVL.

In this sample, this clone turned up once. This chain links TRBV5-1 with TRBJ2-5, with 11 bases lining up with TRBD1. The J call is uncertain, as TRBJ2-7 better fits the DNA end. The germline V gene has CDR1 SGHRS and CDR2 YFSETQ. The length of the CDR3 is 14 residues. The CDR3: CASTTGTGGYEQYF. The CDR3 DNA sequence: TGCGCCAGCACCACTGGGACAGGGGGCTACGAGCAGTACTTC.